This TCR beta chain was profiled in a study of blood T cells in healthy people across ages. Study-wide points: Comparison with aged donors showed that long-lived donors had more naive CD4+ cells and higher diversity. Roughly linearly, TCR beta diversity per million T cells fell as age increased. Naive and antigen-experienced cells could not be conclusively compared, given unsorted PBMCs.

With regard to this clonotype: No antigen is known for it.

The second PCR ran roughly 6 to 11 cycles with a sample-barcoded 5' primer and J-beta primers. Each of the samples gave a minimum of 2.5 million paired-end reads that contained CDR3. TCRdb re-derived calls from the 5' RACE reads in MiXCR, one entry per CDR3 protein. The sample lists about 1.6 million distinct CDR3 sequences, roughly 32% seen once, with approximately 10% in the top ten. The TCR comes from a woman younger than 45 in good health. The sample comprised blood.

The CDR3 protein is CASSQHWAQGWNTEAFF. The CDR3 bases are TGTGCCAGCAGCCAGCATTGGGCACAGGGGTGGAACACTGAAGCTTTCTTT. V gene TRBV7-9 combines with J gene TRBJ1-1; 7 positions match TRBD1. V shed 5 bases, J shed 1 base, and the junction held 13 bases outside the gene matches. The germline V gene encodes CDR1 SEHNR and CDR2 FQNEAQ (reference sequence). The CDR3 has 17 residues.